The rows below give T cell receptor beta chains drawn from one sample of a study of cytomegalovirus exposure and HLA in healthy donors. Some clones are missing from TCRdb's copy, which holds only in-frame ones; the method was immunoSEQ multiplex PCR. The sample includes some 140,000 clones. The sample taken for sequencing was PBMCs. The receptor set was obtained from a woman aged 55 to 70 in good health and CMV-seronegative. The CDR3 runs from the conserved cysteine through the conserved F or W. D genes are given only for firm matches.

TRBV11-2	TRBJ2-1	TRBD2	CASSLRRGGMYEQFF	TGTGCCAGCAGCCTTCGGCGGGGGGGCATGTATGAGCAGTTCTTC
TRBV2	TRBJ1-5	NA	CASNTQGLSNQPQHF	TGTGCCAGCAATACACAGGGTTTGAGCAATCAGCCCCAGCATTTT
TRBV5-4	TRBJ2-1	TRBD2	CASSFSGTSGREQFF	TGTGCCAGCAGCTTCTCCGGGACTAGCGGGAGGGAACAGTTCTTC
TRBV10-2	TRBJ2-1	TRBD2	CATSLAGGYNEQFF	TGCGCCACCTCCTTAGCGGGAGGGTACAATGAGCAGTTCTTC
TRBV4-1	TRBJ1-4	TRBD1	CASSRPGTEDNEKLFF	TGCGCCAGCAGCCGCCCCGGGACAGAGGATAATGAAAAACTGTTTTTT
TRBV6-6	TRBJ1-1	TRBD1	CASSWTGTGKYPAFF	TGTGCCAGCAGTTGGACCGGGACAGGGAAATACCCAGCTTTCTTT
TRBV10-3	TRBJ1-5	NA	CAIRPGEGHQPQHF	TGTGCCATCAGGCCCGGGGAGGGGCATCAGCCCCAGCATTTT
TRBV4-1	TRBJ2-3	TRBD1	CASSLEAGQGATDTQYF	TGCGCCAGCAGCCTCGAGGCGGGACAGGGGGCCACAGATACGCAGTATTTT
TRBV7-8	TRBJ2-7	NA	CASSLTRESSYEQYF	TGTGCCAGCAGCTTGACCCGGGAGAGCTCCTACGAGCAGTACTTC
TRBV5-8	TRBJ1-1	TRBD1	CASSLEPGTGGREAFF	TGTGCCAGCAGCTTAGAGCCCGGGACAGGGGGCAGAGAAGCTTTCTTT
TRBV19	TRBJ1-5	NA	CASSITGLGNQPQHF	TGTGCCAGTAGTATCACAGGGTTAGGGAATCAGCCCCAGCATTTT
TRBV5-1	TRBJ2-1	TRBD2	CASSNQAGTLNEQFF	TGCGCCAGCAGTAATCAAGCGGGGACCCTCAATGAGCAGTTCTTC
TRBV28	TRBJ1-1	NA	CASSGQQNTEAFF	TGTGCCAGCAGTGGACAGCAGAACACTGAAGCTTTCTTT
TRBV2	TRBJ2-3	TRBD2	CASSATLAGAANTQYF	TGTGCCAGCAGCGCCACCTTAGCGGGAGCGGCGAATACGCAGTATTTT
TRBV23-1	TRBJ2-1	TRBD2	CATSPWGLGVGQFF	TGCGCCACCTCCCCTTGGGGACTAGGGGTTGGGCAGTTCTTC
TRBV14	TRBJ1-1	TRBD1	CASSHYTWDRDSSTEAFF	TGTGCCAGCAGCCACTACACCTGGGACAGGGACTCATCAACTGAAGCTTTCTTT
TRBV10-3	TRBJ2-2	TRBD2	CAISPGLLNTGELFF	TGTGCCATCAGCCCGGGACTACTGAACACCGGGGAGCTGTTTTTT
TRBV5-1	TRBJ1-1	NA	CASSLGPGTMNTEAFF	TGCGCCAGCAGCCTGGGCCCCGGGACAATGAACACTGAAGCTTTCTTT
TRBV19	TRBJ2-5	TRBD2	CASTLHPQREGETQYF	TGTGCCAGTACCCTACACCCCCAGCGGGAGGGAGAGACCCAGTACTTC
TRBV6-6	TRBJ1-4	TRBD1	CASSYSDRGEKLFF	TGTGCCAGCAGTTACTCGGACAGGGGAGAAAAACTGTTTTTT
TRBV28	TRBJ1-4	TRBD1	CASSLGTGGEKLFF	TGTGCCAGCAGTTTAGGGACAGGGGGTGAAAAACTGTTTTTT
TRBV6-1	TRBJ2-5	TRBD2	CASNAGLAGGETQYF	TGTGCCAGCAACGCAGGGCTAGCGGGCGGTGAGACCCAGTACTTC
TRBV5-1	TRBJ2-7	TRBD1	CASSSWTGGEQYF	TGCGCCAGCAGCTCTTGGACAGGGGGTGAGCAGTACTTC
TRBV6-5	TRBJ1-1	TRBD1	CASSFGTANTEAFF	TGTGCCAGTTCTTTCGGGACAGCGAACACTGAAGCTTTCTTT
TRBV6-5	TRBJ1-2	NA	CASSYLREARNYGYTF	TGTGCCAGCAGTTACCTTCGGGAAGCGAGAAACTATGGCTACACCTTC
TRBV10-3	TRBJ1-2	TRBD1	CAISSGQGAGYTF	TGTGCCATCAGTTCGGGACAGGGGGCTGGCTACACCTTC
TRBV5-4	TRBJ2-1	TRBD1	CASSLQGAIGNEQFF	TGTGCCAGCAGCTTGCAGGGGGCTATTGGCAATGAGCAGTTCTTC
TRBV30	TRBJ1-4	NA	CAWSVWTVNEKLFF	TGTGCCTGGAGTGTTTGGACAGTGAATGAAAAACTGTTTTTT
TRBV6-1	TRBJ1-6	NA	CASSVRGASYNSPLHF	TGTGCCAGCAGTGTTCGGGGGGCTTCCTATAATTCACCCCTCCACTTT
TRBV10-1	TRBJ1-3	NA	CASSFGHHPGNTIYF	TGCGCCAGCAGTTTCGGACATCATCCTGGAAACACCATATATTTT
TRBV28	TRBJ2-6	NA	CASGARALISGANVLTF	TGTGCCAGCGGGGCCAGGGCGCTCATTTCTGGGGCCAACGTCCTGACTTTC
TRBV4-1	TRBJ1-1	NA	CASSPSLFRNRRNTEAFF	TGCGCCAGCAGCCCTTCCTTGTTTCGAAATCGCAGGAACACTGAAGCTTTCTTT
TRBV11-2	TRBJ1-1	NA	CASSLDFAGWSTEAFF	TGTGCCAGCAGCTTAGATTTCGCAGGGTGGAGTACTGAAGCTTTCTTT
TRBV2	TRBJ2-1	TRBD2	CASSEGLADYNEQFF	TGTGCCAGCAGTGAGGGACTAGCGGACTACAATGAGCAGTTCTTC
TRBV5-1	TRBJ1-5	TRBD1	CASRTGTGGTEPQHF	TGCGCCAGCAGAACTGGGACAGGGGGAACGGAGCCCCAGCATTTT
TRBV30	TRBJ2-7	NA	CACIQNSYEQYF	TGTGCCTGCATACAGAATTCCTACGAGCAGTACTTC
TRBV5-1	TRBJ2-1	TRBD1	CASSPRDRLINEQFF	TGCGCCAGCAGCCCCCGGGACAGGTTAATCAATGAGCAGTTCTTC
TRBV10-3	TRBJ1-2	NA	CAISDGDGYTF	TGTGCCATCAGTGACGGGGATGGCTACACCTTC
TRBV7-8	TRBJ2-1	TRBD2	CASSLVSLASGPYNEQFF	TGTGCCAGCAGCTTAGTGTCCCTGGCTAGCGGGCCATACAATGAGCAGTTCTTC
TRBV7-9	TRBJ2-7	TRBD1	CASSPGQGSRNEQYF	TGTGCCAGCAGCCCTGGACAGGGGAGCAGGAACGAGCAGTACTTC
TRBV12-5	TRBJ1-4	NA	CASGNPSGHTATNEKLFF	TGTGCTAGTGGCAACCCCTCGGGACATACTGCAACTAATGAAAAACTGTTTTTT
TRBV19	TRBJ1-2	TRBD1	CASPGTGGWNYGYTF	TGTGCCAGCCCCGGGACAGGGGGCTGGAACTATGGCTACACCTTC
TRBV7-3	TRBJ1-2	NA	CASSPDSNYGYTF	TGTGCCAGCAGCCCCGACAGTAACTATGGCTACACCTTC
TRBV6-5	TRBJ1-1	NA	CASSRGHLNTEAFF	TGTGCCAGCAGCCGGGGACACCTGAACACTGAAGCTTTCTTT
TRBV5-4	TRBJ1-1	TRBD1	CASSLSGQGVEAFF	TGTGCCAGCAGCCTGTCGGGACAGGGGGTTGAAGCTTTCTTT
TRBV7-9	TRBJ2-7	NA	CASSLPGNLYEQYF	TGTGCCAGCAGCTTACCAGGGAACCTCTACGAGCAGTACTTC
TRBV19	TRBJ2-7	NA	CASSTRLMYEQYF	TGTGCCAGTAGTACGAGACTCATGTACGAGCAGTACTTC
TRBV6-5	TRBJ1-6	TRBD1	CASKKTGGNSPLHF	TGTGCCAGCAAGAAGACAGGGGGTAATTCACCCCTCCACTTT
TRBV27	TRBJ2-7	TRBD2	CASSPGLAGGTYEQYF	TGTGCCAGCAGTCCCGGACTAGCGGGGGGAACCTACGAGCAGTACTTC
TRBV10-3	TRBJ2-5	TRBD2	CAISASAGGQETQYF	TGTGCCATCAGTGCTTCAGCGGGGGGCCAAGAGACCCAGTACTTC
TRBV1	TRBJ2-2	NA	CTSCDLAGVSGELFF	TGCACCAGCTGCGATCTAGCGGGAGTATCCGGGGAGCTGTTTTTT
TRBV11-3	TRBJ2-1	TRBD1	CASSSGGTGTLYNEQFF	TGTGCCAGCAGCTCAGGGGGGACAGGGACTCTTTACAATGAGCAGTTCTTC
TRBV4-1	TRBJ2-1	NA	CASSLSSVEQFF	TGCGCCAGCAGCCTATCTAGCGTGGAGCAGTTCTTC
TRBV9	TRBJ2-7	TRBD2	CASSVGDASSGTRSYEQYF	TGTGCCAGCAGCGTAGGAGATGCGTCTAGCGGTACTCGATCCTACGAGCAGTACTTC
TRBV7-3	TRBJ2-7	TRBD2	CASSLSDGTRAGSIEQYF	TGTGCCAGCAGCTTATCCGACGGGACTAGGGCGGGATCTATCGAGCAGTACTTC
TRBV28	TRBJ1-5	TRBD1	CASSFRTGSNHQPQHF	TGTGCCAGCAGTTTTCGGACAGGGTCGAATCATCAGCCCCAGCATTTT
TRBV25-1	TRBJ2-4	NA	CASSDFKNIQYF	TGTGCCAGCAGTGACTTCAAAAACATTCAGTACTTC
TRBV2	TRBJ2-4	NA	CASIPVTQGSGVNIQYF	TGTGCCAGCATCCCGGTCACCCAAGGATCGGGGGTTAACATTCAGTACTTC
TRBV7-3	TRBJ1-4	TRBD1	CASSPHHRGTTNEKLFF	TGTGCCAGCAGCCCGCACCACAGGGGAACAACTAATGAAAAACTGTTTTTT